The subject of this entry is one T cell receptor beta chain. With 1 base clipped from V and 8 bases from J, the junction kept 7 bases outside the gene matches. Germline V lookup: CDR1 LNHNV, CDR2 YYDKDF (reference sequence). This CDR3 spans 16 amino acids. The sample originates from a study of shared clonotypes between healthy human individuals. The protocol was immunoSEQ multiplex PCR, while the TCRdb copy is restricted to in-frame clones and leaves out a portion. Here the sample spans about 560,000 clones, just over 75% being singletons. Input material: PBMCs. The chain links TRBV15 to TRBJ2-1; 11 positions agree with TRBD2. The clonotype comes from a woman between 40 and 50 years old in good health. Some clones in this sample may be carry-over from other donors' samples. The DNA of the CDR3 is TGTGCCACCAGCAGAGTAAGGCTAGCGGGAGGCGATGAGCAGTTCTTC. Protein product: CATSRVRLAGGDEQFF. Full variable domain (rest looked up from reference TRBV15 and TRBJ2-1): DAMVIQNPRYQVTQFGKPVTLSCSQTLNHNVMYWYQQKSSQAPKLLFHYYDKDFNNEADTPDNFQSRRPNTSFCFLDIRSPGLGDTAMYLCATSRVRLAGGDEQFFGPGTRLTVL.